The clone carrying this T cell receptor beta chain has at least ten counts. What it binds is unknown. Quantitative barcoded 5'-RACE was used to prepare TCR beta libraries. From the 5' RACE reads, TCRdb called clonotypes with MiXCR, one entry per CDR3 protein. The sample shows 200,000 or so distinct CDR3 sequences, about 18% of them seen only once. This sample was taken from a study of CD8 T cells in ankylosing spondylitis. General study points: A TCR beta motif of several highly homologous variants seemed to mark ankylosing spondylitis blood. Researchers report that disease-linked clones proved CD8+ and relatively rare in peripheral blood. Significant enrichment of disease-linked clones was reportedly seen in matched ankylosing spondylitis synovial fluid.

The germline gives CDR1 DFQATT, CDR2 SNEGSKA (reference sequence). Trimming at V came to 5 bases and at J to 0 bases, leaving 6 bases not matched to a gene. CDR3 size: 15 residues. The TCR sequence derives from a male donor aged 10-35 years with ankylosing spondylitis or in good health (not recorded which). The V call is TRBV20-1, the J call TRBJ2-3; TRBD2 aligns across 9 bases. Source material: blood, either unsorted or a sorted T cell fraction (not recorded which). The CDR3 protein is CSASPTSGSTDTQYF. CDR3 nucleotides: TGCAGTGCTTCCCCGACTAGCGGTAGCACAGATACGCAGTATTTT.